The rows below give T cell receptor beta chains drawn from one sample of a study of OX40 agonist ivuxolimab in advanced cancers. Repertoires were generated with immunoSEQ multiplex PCR, while TCRdb's copy carries only in-frame clones and drops some. The sample records more than 60,000 clones, more than 75% being singletons. Specimen: CD4+ or CD8+ T cells sorted from blood, collected in a trial of the OX40 agonist ivuxolimab. The source is an adult with an advanced solid tumor such as melanoma, head and neck, liver or kidney cancer. Each CDR3 is given with its conserved first and last residue. A D gene is named only where the DNA matches it firmly. Some rows have no size entry. The others give once, few or many, or a class for an expanded clone.

j_call v_call d_call clone_size cdr3_length cdr3_aa cdr3_nt
TRBJ2-2 TRBV19 . . 14 CASTQGLNTGELFF TGTGCCAGTACCCAGGGATTGAACACCGGGGAGCTGTTTTTT
TRBJ2-3 TRBV6-6 TRBD2 . 13 CASGGVGTDTQYF TGTGCCAGCGGGGGGGTGGGCACAGATACGCAGTATTTT
TRBJ1-1 TRBV6-6 TRBD1 . 13 CASSYGTGGGAFF TGTGCCAGCAGTTACGGGACAGGCGGGGGGGCTTTCTTT
TRBJ2-3 TRBV6-1 . . 15 CASSDRNGVTDTQYF TGTGCCAGCAGTGACCGGAATGGGGTGACAGATACGCAGTATTTT
TRBJ2-1 TRBV12-5 TRBD2 . 18 CASGLRPSGRGSYNEQFF TGTGCTAGTGGTTTGCGTCCTAGCGGGAGGGGGTCCTACAATGAGCAGTTCTTC
TRBJ2-7 TRBV10-2 TRBD2 . 15 CASSGPWTSDYEQYF TGCGCCAGCAGTGGGCCGTGGACTAGCGACTACGAGCAGTACTTC
TRBJ2-1 TRBV7-2 TRBD1 . 14 CASSQGQAYNEQFF TGTGCCAGCAGCCAGGGACAGGCCTACAATGAGCAGTTCTTC
TRBJ1-2 TRBV2 . . 14 CASSPGAPLYGYTF TGTGCCAGCAGTCCGGGGGCTCCGCTTTATGGCTACACCTTC
TRBJ1-5 TRBV6-4 . . 16 CASSPFGQNSNQPQHF TGTGCCAGCAGTCCCTTTGGACAGAATAGCAATCAGCCCCAGCATTTT
TRBJ2-3 TRBV28 . . 13 CASSLETTETQYF TGTGCCAGCAGTTTAGAAACCACAGAAACGCAGTATTTT
TRBJ2-7 TRBV19 . . 13 CASSMDGLYEQYF TGTGCCAGTAGTATGGACGGACTCTACGAGCAGTACTTC
TRBJ1-1 TRBV7-3 . . 13 CASSLGENTEAFF TGTGCCAGCAGCTTAGGGGAGAACACTGAAGCTTTCTTT
TRBJ2-7 TRBV11-3 . . 14 CASSLAAAAYEQYF TGTGCCAGCAGCTTAGCGGCAGCCGCCTACGAGCAGTACTTC
TRBJ1-1 TRBV5-6 . . 15 CASSLEAGRSTEAFF TGTGCCAGCAGCTTGGAAGCGGGGAGAAGTACTGAAGCTTTCTTT
TRBJ2-5 TRBV7-2 . once 13 CASSSTRATGQYF TGTGCCAGCAGCAGTACTAGGGCGACTGGCCAGTACTTC
TRBJ2-5 TRBV5-8 . few 15 CASSPEGARLETQYF TGTGCCAGCAGCCCGGAGGGGGCGCGGTTGGAGACCCAGTACTTC
TRBJ2-7 TRBV6-5 . few 14 CASSDRWLVDEQYF TGTGCCAGCAGTGACAGGTGGTTGGTAGACGAGCAGTACTTC
TRBJ2-2 TRBV11-2 . . 15 CASTLWGANTGELFF TGTGCCAGCACCCTGTGGGGCGCGAACACCGGGGAGCTGTTTTTT
TRBJ2-1 TRBV7-9 . . 16 CASSSRDGPLYNEQFF TGTGCCAGCAGCTCCCGTGACGGGCCACTCTACAATGAGCAGTTCTTC
TRBJ2-2 TRBV27 . . 16 CASTADVAANTGELFF TGTGCCAGCACCGCCGATGTTGCTGCGAACACCGGGGAGCTGTTTTTT
TRBJ2-7 TRBV29-1 . . 11 CSVGYSYEQYF TGCAGCGTTGGCTACTCCTACGAGCAGTACTTC
TRBJ1-2 TRBV27 . . 15 CASRPSGALNYGYTF TGTGCCAGCAGGCCATCTGGGGCGCTTAACTATGGCTACACCTTC
TRBJ1-1 TRBV7-2 . once 14 CASSYTPGNTEAFF TGTGCCAGCAGTTATACGCCAGGGAACACTGAAGCTTTCTTT
TRBJ1-2 TRBV6-5 . . 14 CASTSHGDVSGYTF TGTGCCAGCACCTCGCATGGGGATGTAAGTGGCTACACCTTC
TRBJ2-7 TRBV21-1 . . 15 CASHKGGKVAYEQYF TGTGCCAGCCATAAGGGCGGTAAGGTGGCCTACGAGCAGTACTTC
TRBJ2-2 TRBV7-8 TRBD2 . 16 CASSPLAGGNTGELFF TGTGCCAGCAGCCCGTTAGCGGGAGGTAACACCGGGGAGCTGTTTTTT
TRBJ2-7 TRBV10-3 . . 13 CAISDRDTYEQYF TGTGCCATCAGTGACAGGGATACCTACGAGCAGTACTTC
TRBJ2-3 TRBV9 . . 16 CASSKSSYPSTDTQYF TGTGCCAGCAGCAAAAGTAGTTACCCCAGCACAGATACGCAGTATTTT
TRBJ2-1 TRBV28 . . 14 CASSSPPFRREQFF TGTGCCAGCAGTTCACCTCCCTTCCGACGCGAGCAGTTCTTC
TRBJ2-7 TRBV4-2 . . 14 CASSQDFGEYEQYF TGTGCCAGCAGCCAAGATTTTGGGGAGTACGAGCAGTACTTC
TRBJ2-7 TRBV10-1 . . 14 CASSLTGSTTEQYF TGCGCCAGCAGTCTAACAGGTTCTACTACCGAGCAGTACTTC
TRBJ2-6 TRBV28 . . 17 CASRIATGYSGANVLTF TGTGCCAGCAGGATTGCTACAGGGTATTCTGGGGCCAACGTCCTGACTTTC
TRBJ2-3 TRBV7-9 . . 17 CASSLGRAGKGTDTQYF TGTGCCAGCAGCTTAGGGCGCGCGGGAAAGGGCACAGATACGCAGTATTTT
TRBJ2-7 TRBV10-3 TRBD2 . 15 CAISEQLAGGNEQYF TGTGCCATCAGTGAGCAACTAGCGGGAGGGAACGAGCAGTACTTC
TRBJ2-5 TRBV5-6 TRBD2 . 14 CASSFTSGKETQYF TGTGCCAGCAGCTTTACTAGCGGAAAAGAGACCCAGTACTTC
TRBJ2-1 TRBV11-2 . . 13 CASSFDYNNEQFF TGTGCCAGCAGCTTTGACTACAACAATGAGCAGTTCTTC
TRBJ2-7 TRBV9 TRBD1 . 16 CASSHIPGQGMDEQYF TGTGCCAGCAGCCACATCCCGGGACAGGGTATGGACGAGCAGTACTTC
TRBJ2-5 TRBV12-5 TRBD2 . 16 CASGATSGSFRETQYF TGTGCTAGTGGTGCAACTAGCGGGAGTTTTCGAGAGACCCAGTACTTC
TRBJ2-7 TRBV6-5 . . 14 CASSDLGRSYEQYF TGTGCCAGCAGTGATTTGGGGCGCTCCTACGAGCAGTACTTC
TRBJ2-1 TRBV5-4 TRBD2 . 15 CASSFGLAGSNEQFF TGTGCCAGCAGCTTCGGTCTAGCGGGATCCAATGAGCAGTTCTTC